This is a list of T cell receptor beta chains from one sample in a study of shared T cell receptors in the human thymus. The table came from immunoSEQ multiplex PCR; TCRdb's copy has only in-frame clones and leaves some out. The profile shows about 380,000 clones, around 93% of them singletons. The source material was thymocytes. The receptors stem from a human donor. Both conserved end residues are part of each CDR3. Each record gives: D gene, J gene, clone size, V gene, CDR3 DNA, CDR3 protein. D genes are given only for firm matches. The size entry is marked missing in some rows and otherwise reads once, few, many or a size class.

>TRBD2|TRBJ2-4|NA|TRBV19
TGTGCCAGTAGTATAGTACTAGCGGTAAACATTCAGTACTTC
CASSIVLAVNIQYF
>NA|TRBJ1-5|NA|TRBV29-1
TGCAGCGTTGGGGGGCTCGATCAGCCCCAGCATTTT
CSVGGLDQPQHF
>TRBD2|TRBJ2-2|NA|TRBV18
TGTGCCAGCTCGCCCCGGGGGGAAGGCGGGGAGCTGTTTTTT
CASSPRGEGGELFF
>NA|TRBJ2-3|NA|TRBV27
TGTGCCAGCAGTTTAAGCTACAGGAGCACAGATACGCAGTATTTT
CASSLSYRSTDTQYF
>NA|TRBJ1-3|NA|TRBV14
TGTGCCAGCAGGAGGGGGGACTACGGGAACACCATATATTTT
CASRRGDYGNTIYF
>TRBD1|TRBJ1-2|NA|TRBV10-3
TGTGCCATCAGTCTTGAGGGGGCGTATGGCTACACCTTC
CAISLEGAYGYTF
>NA|TRBJ1-2|NA|TRBV19
TGTGCCAGTAGTATTGGGATTGGCTACACCTTC
CASSIGIGYTF
>NA|TRBJ1-2|NA|TRBV28
TGTGCCAGCAGTCACCAATGGAGGATTAGCTATGGCTACACCTTC
CASSHQWRISYGYTF
>TRBD1|TRBJ2-2|NA|TRBV7-9
TGTGCCAGCAGCTTGACCCGGGACAGGGGATTTGACACCGGGGAGCTGTTTTTT
CASSLTRDRGFDTGELFF
>TRBD2|TRBJ2-5|NA|TRBV27
TGTGCCAGCAGTTTAGGGGGGGTCCCCGTGGAGACCCAGTACTTC
CASSLGGVPVETQYF
>NA|TRBJ1-1|NA|TRBV6-5
TGTGCCAGCAGTTACGGGGACACTGAAGCTTTCTTT
CASSYGDTEAFF
>TRBD1|TRBJ1-1|NA|TRBV10-3
TGTGCCATCAGTGAGTCGCCCGTGGACAGGGAAGCTTTCTTT
CAISESPVDREAFF
>NA|TRBJ2-1|NA|TRBV30
TGTGCCTGGAGTGTACTGGAGGAGTTCTCCTACAATGAGCAGTTCTTC
CAWSVLEEFSYNEQFF
>TRBD1|TRBJ1-5|NA|TRBV28
TGTGCCAGCAGTCCTGGGGTTGTTTCCCGGGACAGGGATGATCAGCCCCAGCATTTT
CASSPGVVSRDRDDQPQHF
>NA|TRBJ1-1|NA|TRBV2
TGTGCCAGCAGTGTAGTTACAGGGAACACTGAAGCTTTCTTT
CASSVVTGNTEAFF
>NA|TRBJ1-2|NA|TRBV5-1
TGCGCCAGCAGCTTGGGGCCCAACTATGGCTACACCTTC
CASSLGPNYGYTF
>TRBD1|TRBJ1-1|NA|TRBV6-5
TGTGCCAGCAGTTACGGCGGCAGGGGGCACACTGAAGCTTTCTTT
CASSYGGRGHTEAFF
>TRBD2|TRBJ2-7|NA|TRBV27
TGTGCCAGCAGTTCGGGGGGGATGTCCCCCTACGAGCAGTACTTC
CASSSGGMSPYEQYF
>NA|TRBJ2-7|once|TRBV5-4
TGTGCCAGCAGCGAGGGGAGGCGGGCTCAAACCTACGAGCAGTACTTC
CASSEGRRAQTYEQYF
>TRBD2|TRBJ2-3|NA|TRBV10-3
TGTGCCATCAGTGAGTCGATCTTCAGCGGGAGGAGGACAGATACGCAGTATTTT
CAISESIFSGRRTDTQYF
>NA|TRBJ2-1|NA|TRBV19
TGTGCCAGTATAGGACGTGATGGACAGCGCTACAATGAGCAGTTCTTC
CASIGRDGQRYNEQFF
>TRBD1|TRBJ2-7|NA|TRBV30
TGTGCCTGGACTTGGGGACAGGGGGCTTTAGAATCCTACGAGCAGTACTTC
CAWTWGQGALESYEQYF
>NA|TRBJ2-5|NA|TRBV6-5
TGTGCCAGCAGGGTCGGTGGCGAGACCCAGTACTTC
CASRVGGETQYF
>NA|TRBJ2-5|NA|TRBV18
TGTGCCAGCTCACCAGCAGAGGGACACTTATTAGGGGAGACCCAGTACTTC
CASSPAEGHLLGETQYF
>NA|TRBJ2-5|once|TRBV30
TGTGCCTGGAGGTTTCTATGGCGGGGCACAAATGAGGAGACCCAGTACTTC
CAWRFLWRGTNEETQYF
>TRBD1|TRBJ1-5|NA|TRBV27
TGTGCCAGCAGTCTGCGACAGGGGGCTACCCACGATCAGCCCCAGCATTTT
CASSLRQGATHDQPQHF
>NA|TRBJ1-1|few|TRBV2
TGTGCCAGCAGTGATGACCCTACAGCGAACACTGAAGCTTTCTTT
CASSDDPTANTEAFF
>TRBD1|TRBJ1-5|NA|TRBV5-5
TGTGCCAGCAGTCCGGACAGGTATAGCAATCAGCCCCAGCATTTT
CASSPDRYSNQPQHF
>NA|TRBJ1-4|NA|TRBV6-1
TGTGCCAGCAGTGGACGGATCTCGAATGAAAAACTGTTTTTT
CASSGRISNEKLFF
>NA|TRBJ1-2|NA|TRBV27
TGTGCCAGCATCCTCAAAAGGGGCTATTATGGCTACACCTTC
CASILKRGYYGYTF
>NA|TRBJ2-5|NA|TRBV9
TGTGCCAGCAGCTATGCCCCCCTTTGGCGACCCCAAGAGACCCAGTACTTC
CASSYAPLWRPQETQYF
>TRBD2|TRBJ2-1|NA|TRBV5-1
TGCGCCAGCAGCTTGGTGCCGGGACTAGCGGGGGACAATGAGCAGTTCTTC
CASSLVPGLAGDNEQFF